The entry below gives a single T cell receptor (beta chain) sequence along with its context. The CDR3 spans 15 residues. V shed 7 bases and J 2 bases; nucleotides not matched to a gene: 8. CDR1 is LNHDA and CDR2 is SQIVND in the germline V gene (reference sequence). This sample is drawn from a study of shared clonotypes between healthy human individuals. Profiled with immunoSEQ multiplex PCR; TCRdb holds only in-frame clones, not every one. The sample carries about 500,000 clones, roughly four fifths recorded once. The rearrangement joins TRBV19 to TRBJ2-3, with TRBD1 matching 8 bases. The specimen was PBMCs. This receptor was identified in a woman aged 40 to 50 in good health. Some clones in this sample may be carry-over from other donors' samples. The CDR3 nucleotides read TGTGCCAGTAAAGTCGGCAGGGGGCCCACAGATACGCAGTATTTT. It specifies CASKVGRGPTDTQYF.